Each of the 14 T cell receptor beta chains below was sequenced from the same sample in a study of T cells in localized non-small cell lung cancer. Here immunoSEQ multiplex PCR was the method, and the copy in TCRdb shows in-frame clones only, minus some. The sample holds thousands of clones, approximately 23% seen once. The specimen was lung tumor tissue, collected before any cancer treatment. The receptors originated from a man aged 35-69 years with stage II lung adenocarcinoma.

The chain has TRBV5-1 and TRBJ2-7, with 8 bases that match TRBD1. CDR3 length equals 14 residues. The germline gives CDR1 SGHRS, CDR2 YFSETQ. V was clipped by 4 bases and J by 5 bases; unmatched bases: 8. CDR3 in DNA: TGCGCCAGCAGCCCCTGGGACAGGCAGAACGAGCAGTACTTC. Translation: CASSPWDRQNEQYF.

This clone ranks as large (0.1 to 1%). The rearrangement joins TRBV4-1 to TRBJ2-1, with TRBD2 identical over 7 bases. The V gene end was trimmed by 4 bases and the J gene end by 7 bases; junction bases not matched to a gene: 7. Germline-derived CDR1 and CDR2 are MGHRA and YSYEKL. The CDR3 loop spans 14 amino acids. CDR3 in DNA: TGCGCCAGCAGCCGGGTGGGGGAGGGAAATGAGCAGTTCTTC. Its translation: CASSRVGEGNEQFF.

This clone is classed as medium-sized (0.01 to 0.1%). This rearrangement joins TRBV11-3 to TRBJ2-3; D may be TRBD2 (5 bases). Germline CDR1 reads SGHNT; CDR2 reads YENEEA. The CDR3 totals 15 residues. V was trimmed by 5 bases and J by 1 base, leaving 13 bases between them. The CDR3 here is CASSTRIGGTDTQYF. The CDR3, as DNA: TGTGCCAGCAGCACCCGTATCGGGGGCACAGATACGCAGTATTTT. Full variable domain (missing parts from reference TRBV11-3 and TRBJ2-3): EAGVVQSPRYKIIEKKQPVAFWCNPISGHNTLYWYLQNLGQGPELLIRYENEEAVDDSQLPKDRFSAERLKGVDSTLKIQPAELGDSAVYLCASSTRIGGTDTQYFGPGTRLTVL.

The chain recombines TRBV5-1 with TRBJ2-1; 12 nucleotides agree with TRBD2. The CDR3 covers 15 residues. The germline CDR1 and CDR2 sequences are SGHRS and YFSETQ. Trimming took 3 bases from V and 7 from J; bases not matched to a gene: 5. The CDR3 region has the DNA TGCGCCAGCAGCTCGACTAGCGGGAGCGGTAATGAGCAGTTCTTC. It yields the protein CASSSTSGSGNEQFF.

This clone was seen more than once but under ten times. The rearrangement links TRBV11-3 to TRBJ1-1; 7 bases fit TRBD1. The CDR3 runs 15 residues. Germline lookup yields CDR1 SGHNT and CDR2 YENEEA. V trimming: 4 bases; J trimming: 1 base; junction bases outside the gene matches: 6. The CDR3 sequence: CASSSSGTANTEAFF. The CDR3 DNA follows: TGTGCCAGCAGCTCTTCCGGGACAGCGAACACTGAAGCTTTCTTT.

In this sample, this clone is medium-sized. This chain uses TRBV11-3 with TRBJ1-1, with D tentatively TRBD1 (5 bases). The CDR3 loop spans 14 amino acids. Germline V CDR1 and CDR2: SGHNT, YENEEA. V shed 0 bases and J shed 5 bases, with 10 bases lying between them. CDR3 DNA sequence: TGTGCCAGCAGCTTAGAAAGCGGGGGAACTGAAGCTTTCTTT. Its translation: CASSLESGGTEAFF.

The chain recombines TRBV5-1 with TRBJ1-1; D call uncertain. Germline V gives CDR1 SGHRS, CDR2 YFSETQ. CDR3 length: 15 residues. V lost 1 base and J 5 bases, leaving 15 bases between the germline ends. DNA for the CDR3: TGCGCCAGCAGCTTGTCGGGCCCCGCGAGGACTGAAGCTTTCTTT. This sequence encodes CASSLSGPARTEAFF.

J is TRBJ2-1 and V is TRBV28; tentative D call: TRBD2 (5 bases). The CDR3 is 14 amino acids. With 6 bases removed from V and 4 bases from J, the gap between germline ends came to 13 bases. From germline, CDR1 is MDHEN and CDR2 SYDVKM. CDR3 in DNA: TGTGCCAGCAGCTTCTCCGGAGGATACAATGAGCAGTTCTTC. Translating gives CASSFSGGYNEQFF.

This clone was detected only a few times. The chain carries TRBV18 and TRBJ1-1, with 8 bases that match TRBD1. The germline CDR1 and CDR2 sequences are KGHSH and LQKENI. This CDR3 is built from 15 residues. V was pared by 5 bases and J by 3 bases, with 8 bases of the junction left unmatched. CDR3 in amino acids: CASSATGGRDTEAFF. CDR3 coding DNA: TGTGCCAGCTCAGCCACAGGGGGTAGGGACACTGAAGCTTTCTTT.

The V call is TRBV5-1, the J call TRBJ1-2, with D hard to call. From germline, CDR1 is SGHRS and CDR2 YFSETQ. The CDR3 length is 14 residues. Trimming left V 5 bases short and J 1 base short, with 12 bases between. The CDR3 DNA reads TGCGCCAGCAGAGGTGGTCAGAATAACTATGGCTACACCTTC. The encoded protein is CASRGGQNNYGYTF. The full variable domain, its missing parts supplied by reference TRBV5-1 and TRBJ1-2, is KAGVTQTPRYLIKTRGQQVTLSCSPISGHRSVSWYQQTPGQGLQFLFEYFSETQRNKGNFPGRFSGRQFSNSRSEMNVSTLELGDSALYLCASRGGQNNYGYTFGSGTRLTVV.

The chain has TRBV19 and TRBJ1-1; the D is unclear. Germline V CDR1 and CDR2: LNHDA, SQIVND (reference sequence). V was cut by 2 bases and J by 1 base, with 5 bases left in between. This CDR3 comprises 13 residues. DNA for the CDR3: TGTGCCAGTAGTATAAAGGGGAACACTGAAGCTTTCTTT. The encoded protein is CASSIKGNTEAFF.

This clone is medium-sized (0.01 to 0.1%) by share. The CDR3 region is CASSPGGDEQFF. As DNA, the CDR3 is TGTGCCAGCAGCCCTGGTGGAGATGAGCAGTTCTTC. The chain recombines TRBV9 with TRBJ2-1; D remains unclear. Between the trimmed V and J ends, which lost 4 bases and 8 bases, there was a span of 10 bases. The CDR3 contains 12 residues. CDR1 SGDLS and CDR2 YYNGEE come from the germline V gene.

A few counts support this clone. The same CDR3 also results from other DNA sequences found in this sample. The chain joins TRBV11-3 to TRBJ2-7, with D possibly matching TRBD2 (5 bases). CDR3 length equals 14 residues. In germline, CDR1 is SGHNT, CDR2 YENEEA. V was pared by 3 bases and J by 3 bases, with 12 bases between. CDR3 protein: CASSLEVMSYEQYF. The CDR3 DNA sequence: TGTGCCAGCAGCTTGGAGGTGATGAGCTACGAGCAGTACTTC.

The J gene is TRBJ2-7, the V gene TRBV7-2; no definite D call. The germline CDR1 and CDR2 sequences are SGHTA and FQGNSA. V lost 4 bases and J 5 bases, leaving 12 bases between the germline ends. CDR3 length: 13 amino acids. The CDR3, as DNA: TGTGCCAGCAGCTCGCCCGCAAGCGACGAGCAGTACTTC. This encodes CASSSPASDEQYF.